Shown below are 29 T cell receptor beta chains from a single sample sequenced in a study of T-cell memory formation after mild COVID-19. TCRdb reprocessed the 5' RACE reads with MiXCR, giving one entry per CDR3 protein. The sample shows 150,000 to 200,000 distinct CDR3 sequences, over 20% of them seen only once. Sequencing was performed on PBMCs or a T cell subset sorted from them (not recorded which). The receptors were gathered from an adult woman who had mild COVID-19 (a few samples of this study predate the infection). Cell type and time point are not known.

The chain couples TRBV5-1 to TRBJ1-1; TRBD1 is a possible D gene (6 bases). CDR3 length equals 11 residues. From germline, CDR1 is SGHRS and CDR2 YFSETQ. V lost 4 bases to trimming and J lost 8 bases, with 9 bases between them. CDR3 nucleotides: TGCGCCAGCAGCCTCCAGGGGGAAGCTTTCTTT. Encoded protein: CASSLQGEAFF.

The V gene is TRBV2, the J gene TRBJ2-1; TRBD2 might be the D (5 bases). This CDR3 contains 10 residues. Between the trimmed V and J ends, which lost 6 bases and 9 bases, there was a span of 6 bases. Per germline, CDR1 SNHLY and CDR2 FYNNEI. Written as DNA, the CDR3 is TGTGCCAGCAGGGCGGGTGAGCAGTTCTTC. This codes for CASRAGEQFF.

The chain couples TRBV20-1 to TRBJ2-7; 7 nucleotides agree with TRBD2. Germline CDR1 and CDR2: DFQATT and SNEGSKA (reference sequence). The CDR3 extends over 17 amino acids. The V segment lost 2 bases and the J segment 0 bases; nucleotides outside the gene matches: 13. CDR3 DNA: TGCAGTGCTAGATCCCCTCCGGGGGGACCCCTCTCCTACGAGCAGTACTTC. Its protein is CSARSPPGGPLSYEQYF.

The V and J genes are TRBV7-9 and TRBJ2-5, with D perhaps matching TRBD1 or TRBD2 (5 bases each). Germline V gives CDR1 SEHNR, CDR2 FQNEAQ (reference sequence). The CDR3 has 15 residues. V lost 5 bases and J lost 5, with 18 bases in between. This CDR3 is CASSPARTGPETQYF. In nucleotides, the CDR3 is TGTGCCAGCAGCCCAGCCCGGACGGGACCCGAGACCCAGTACTTC.

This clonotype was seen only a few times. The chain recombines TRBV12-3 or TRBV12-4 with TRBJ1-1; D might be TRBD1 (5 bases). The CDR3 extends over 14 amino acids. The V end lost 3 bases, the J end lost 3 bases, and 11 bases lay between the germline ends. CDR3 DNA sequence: TGTGCCAGCAGTTTTTCGGGGCTCGACACTGAAGCTTTCTTT. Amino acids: CASSFSGLDTEAFF.

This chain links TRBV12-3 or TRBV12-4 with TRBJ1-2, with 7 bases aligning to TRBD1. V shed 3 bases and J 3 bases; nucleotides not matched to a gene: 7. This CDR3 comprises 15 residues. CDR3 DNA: TGTGCCAGCAGTTTTATCGGGGACAGCTACTATGGCTACACCTTC. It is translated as CASSFIGDSYYGYTF.

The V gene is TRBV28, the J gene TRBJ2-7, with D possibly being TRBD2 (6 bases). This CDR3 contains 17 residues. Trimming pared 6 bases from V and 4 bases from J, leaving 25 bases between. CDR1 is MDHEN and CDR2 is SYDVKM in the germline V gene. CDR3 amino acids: CASSPRFRGFEGYEQYF. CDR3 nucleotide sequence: TGTGCCAGCAGCCCTCGCTTCCGGGGGTTCGAGGGGTACGAGCAGTACTTC.

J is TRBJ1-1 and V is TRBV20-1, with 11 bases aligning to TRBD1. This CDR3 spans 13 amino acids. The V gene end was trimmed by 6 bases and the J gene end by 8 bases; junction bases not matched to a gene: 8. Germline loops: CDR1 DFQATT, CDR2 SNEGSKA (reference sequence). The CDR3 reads CSAPRGQGGEAFF. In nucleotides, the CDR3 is TGCAGTGCCCCACGGGGACAGGGGGGAGAAGCTTTCTTT.

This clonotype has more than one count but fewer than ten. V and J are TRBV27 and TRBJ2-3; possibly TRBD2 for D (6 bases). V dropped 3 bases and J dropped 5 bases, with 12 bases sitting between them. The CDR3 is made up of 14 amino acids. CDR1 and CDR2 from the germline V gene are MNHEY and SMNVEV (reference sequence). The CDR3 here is CASSFRPGGDTQYF. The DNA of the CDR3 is TGTGCCAGCAGTTTCCGCCCCGGGGGAGATACGCAGTATTTT.

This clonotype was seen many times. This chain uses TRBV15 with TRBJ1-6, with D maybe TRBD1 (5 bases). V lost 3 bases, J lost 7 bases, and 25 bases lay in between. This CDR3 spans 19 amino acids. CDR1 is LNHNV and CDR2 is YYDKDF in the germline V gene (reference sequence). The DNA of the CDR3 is TGTGCCACCAGCAGCGATTCCGGGACGTTAGCTCGATGGAATTCACCCCTCCACTTT. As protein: CATSSDSGTLARWNSPLHF.

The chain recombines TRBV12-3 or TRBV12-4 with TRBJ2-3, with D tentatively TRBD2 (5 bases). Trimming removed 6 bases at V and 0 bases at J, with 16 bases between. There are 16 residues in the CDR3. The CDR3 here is CASRPGDSSSTDTQYF. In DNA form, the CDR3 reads TGTGCCAGCAGGCCCGGGGATTCTTCTAGCACAGATACGCAGTATTTT.

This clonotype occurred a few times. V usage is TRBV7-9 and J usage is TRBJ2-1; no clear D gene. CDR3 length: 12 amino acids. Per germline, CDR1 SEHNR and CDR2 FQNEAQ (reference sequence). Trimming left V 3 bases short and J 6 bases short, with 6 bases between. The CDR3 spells CASSLMSNEQFF. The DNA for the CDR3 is TGTGCCAGCAGCTTGATGAGCAATGAGCAGTTCTTC.

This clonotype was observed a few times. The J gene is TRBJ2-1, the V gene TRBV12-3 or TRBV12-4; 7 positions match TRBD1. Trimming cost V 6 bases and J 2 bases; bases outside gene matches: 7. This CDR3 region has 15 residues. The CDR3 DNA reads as TGTGCCAGCAGACCACAGGGGTCGGCCTACAATGAGCAGTTCTTC. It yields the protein CASRPQGSAYNEQFF.

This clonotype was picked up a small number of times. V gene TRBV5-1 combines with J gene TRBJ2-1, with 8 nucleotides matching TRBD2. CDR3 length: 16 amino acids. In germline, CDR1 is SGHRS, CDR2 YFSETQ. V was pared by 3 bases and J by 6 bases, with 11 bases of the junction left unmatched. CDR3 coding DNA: TGCGCCAGCAGCTGGACGGGACTAGGTGGGGGCAATGAGCAGTTCTTC. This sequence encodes CASSWTGLGGGNEQFF. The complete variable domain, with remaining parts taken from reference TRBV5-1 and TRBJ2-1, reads KAGVTQTPRYLIKTRGQQVTLSCSPISGHRSVSWYQQTPGQGLQFLFEYFSETQRNKGNFPGRFSGRQFSNSRSEMNVSTLELGDSALYLCASSWTGLGGGNEQFFGPGTRLTVL.

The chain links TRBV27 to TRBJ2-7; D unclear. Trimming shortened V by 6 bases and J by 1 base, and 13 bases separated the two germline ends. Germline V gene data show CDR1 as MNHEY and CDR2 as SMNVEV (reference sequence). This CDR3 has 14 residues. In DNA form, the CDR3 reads TGTGCCAGCAGGAGACCCGACAAGTCCTACGAGCAGTACTTC. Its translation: CASRRPDKSYEQYF.

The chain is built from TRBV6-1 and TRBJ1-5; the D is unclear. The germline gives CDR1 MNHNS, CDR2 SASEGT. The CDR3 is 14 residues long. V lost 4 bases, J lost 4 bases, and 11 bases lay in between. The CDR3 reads CASSVGEGNQPQHF. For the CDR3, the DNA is TGTGCCAGCAGTGTTGGGGAGGGAAATCAGCCCCAGCATTTT.

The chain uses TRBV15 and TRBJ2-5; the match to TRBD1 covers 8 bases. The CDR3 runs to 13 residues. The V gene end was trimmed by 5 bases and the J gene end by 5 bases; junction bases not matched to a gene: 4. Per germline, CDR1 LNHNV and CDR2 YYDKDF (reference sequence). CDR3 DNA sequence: TGTGCCACCAGCCAGGGGGCTAAGGAGACCCAGTACTTC. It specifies CATSQGAKETQYF.

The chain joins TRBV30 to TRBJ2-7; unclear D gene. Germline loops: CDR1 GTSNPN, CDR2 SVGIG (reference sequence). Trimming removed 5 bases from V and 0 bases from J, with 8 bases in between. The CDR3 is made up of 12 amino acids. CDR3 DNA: TGTGCCTGGGGAGCTACCTCCTACGAGCAGTACTTC. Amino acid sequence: CAWGATSYEQYF.

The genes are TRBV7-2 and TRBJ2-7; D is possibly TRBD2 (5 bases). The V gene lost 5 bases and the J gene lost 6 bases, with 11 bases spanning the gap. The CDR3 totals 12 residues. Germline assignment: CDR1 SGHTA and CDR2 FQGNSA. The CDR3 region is CASSLGEIEQYF. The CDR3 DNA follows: TGTGCCAGCAGCCTCGGGGAGATCGAGCAGTACTTC.

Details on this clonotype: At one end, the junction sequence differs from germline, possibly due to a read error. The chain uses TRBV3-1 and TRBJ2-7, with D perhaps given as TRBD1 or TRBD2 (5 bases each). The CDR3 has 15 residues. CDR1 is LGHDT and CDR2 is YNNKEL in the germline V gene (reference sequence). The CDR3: CASSQDTTEGLPRVF. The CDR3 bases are TGTGCCAGCAGCCAAGATACGACCGAGGGGCTGCCCCGGGTCTTC.

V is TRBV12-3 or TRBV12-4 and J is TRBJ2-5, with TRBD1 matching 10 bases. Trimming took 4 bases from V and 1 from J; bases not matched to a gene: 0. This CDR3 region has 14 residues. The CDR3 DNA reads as TGTGCCAGCAGTTGGGACAGGGGCCAAGAGACCCAGTACTTC. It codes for CASSWDRGQETQYF.

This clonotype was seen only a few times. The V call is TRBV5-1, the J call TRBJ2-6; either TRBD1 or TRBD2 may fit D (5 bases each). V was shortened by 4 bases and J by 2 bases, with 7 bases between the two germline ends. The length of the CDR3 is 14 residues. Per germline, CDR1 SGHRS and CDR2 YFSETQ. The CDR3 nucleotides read TGCGCCAGCAGCAGAGGGGCTGGGGCCAACGTCCTGACTTTC. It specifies CASSRGAGANVLTF.

The CDR3 bases are TGTGCCAGCTCGCATAGGGACGTGGGGGCCAGACTAGAGAACACTGAAGCTTTCTTT. Amino acids: CASSHRDVGARLENTEAFF. V gene TRBV18 combines with J gene TRBJ1-1, with D possibly being TRBD1 (6 bases). V was shortened by 6 bases and J by 1 base, with 27 bases between the two germline ends. The germline CDR1 and CDR2 sequences are KGHSH and LQKENI. The CDR3 loop spans 19 amino acids.

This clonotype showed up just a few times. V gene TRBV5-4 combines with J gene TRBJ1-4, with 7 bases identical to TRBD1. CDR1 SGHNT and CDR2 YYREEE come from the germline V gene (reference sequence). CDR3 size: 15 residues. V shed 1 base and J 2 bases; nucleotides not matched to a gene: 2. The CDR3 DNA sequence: TGTGCCAGCAGCTTGAAGACAGGGACTAATGAAAAACTGTTTTTT. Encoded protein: CASSLKTGTNEKLFF.

The chain's CDR3 is CSARDSLSTDTQYF. For the CDR3, the DNA is TGCAGTGCTAGAGATTCCCTGAGCACAGATACGCAGTATTTT. The chain has TRBV20-1 and TRBJ2-3; D gene unclear. The CDR3 extends over 14 amino acids. Germline CDR1 and CDR2: DFQATT and SNEGSKA (reference sequence). V lost 0 bases and J 0 bases, leaving 7 bases between the germline ends.

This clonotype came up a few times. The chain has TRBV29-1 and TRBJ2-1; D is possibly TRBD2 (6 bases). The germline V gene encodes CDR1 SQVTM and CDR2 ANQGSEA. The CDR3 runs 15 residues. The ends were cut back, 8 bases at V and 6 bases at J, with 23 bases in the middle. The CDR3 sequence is CSTQSGEIHPNEQFF. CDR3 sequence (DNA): TGCAGCACCCAATCGGGGGAGATACACCCCAATGAGCAGTTCTTC.

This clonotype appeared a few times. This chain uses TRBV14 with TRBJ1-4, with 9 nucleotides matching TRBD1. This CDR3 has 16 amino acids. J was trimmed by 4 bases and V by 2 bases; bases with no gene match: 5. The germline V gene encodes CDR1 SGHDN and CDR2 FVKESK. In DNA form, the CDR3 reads TGTGCCAGCAGCCAAACCGGGACAGGGATTAATGAAAAACTGTTTTTT. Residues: CASSQTGTGINEKLFF.

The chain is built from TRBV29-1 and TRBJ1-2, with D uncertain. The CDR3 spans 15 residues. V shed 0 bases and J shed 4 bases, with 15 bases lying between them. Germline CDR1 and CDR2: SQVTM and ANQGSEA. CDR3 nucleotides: TGCAGCGTTGAAGATCCGGCAGAAGGACTCTATGGCTACACCTTC. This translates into CSVEDPAEGLYGYTF.

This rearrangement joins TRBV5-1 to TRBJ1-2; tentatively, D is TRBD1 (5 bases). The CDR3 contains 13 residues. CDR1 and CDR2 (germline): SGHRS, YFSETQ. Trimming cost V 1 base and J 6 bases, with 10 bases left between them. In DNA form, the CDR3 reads TGCGCCAGCAGCTTGCCCTCAGGGAATGGCTACACCTTC. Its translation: CASSLPSGNGYTF.